A single sample is the source of the 4 T cell receptor beta chains below, sequenced in a study of cytomegalovirus exposure and HLA in healthy donors. Primers for the PCR totalled 60 Vbeta and 13 Jbeta. Sequencing was performed with immunoSEQ multiplex PCR; in TCRdb, only in-frame clones are kept and a portion is missing. This sample yields approximately 58,000 clones, of which roughly four fifths are seen a single time; around 4.1% belongs to the top ten. The source material was PBMCs. The receptors shown here come from a man aged 25-45 years in good health and CMV-seronegative.

V and J are TRBV9 and TRBJ2-2, with TRBD2 matching 9 bases. Trimming cost V 0 bases and J 2 bases; bases outside gene matches: 2. The CDR3 is 16 amino acids. CDR1 and CDR2 (germline): SGDLS, YYNGEE. CDR3 protein: CASSVASGDNTGELFF. CDR3 coding DNA: TGTGCCAGCAGCGTAGCTAGCGGGGATAACACCGGGGAGCTGTTTTTT.

The V call is TRBV7-2, the J call TRBJ2-1; D might be TRBD2 (6 bases). CDR1 is SGHTA, CDR2 FQGNSA, per germline. The CDR3 is made up of 15 amino acids. The germline V and J ends were trimmed by 5 bases and 10 bases, with 21 bases remaining between them. CDR3: CASSDRDSRFWEQFF. CDR3 nucleotide sequence: TGTGCCAGCAGCGACCGGGACTCCCGCTTTTGGGAGCAGTTCTTC.

The chain is built from TRBV7-9 and TRBJ2-4, with D perhaps TRBD1 (6 bases). Germline loops: CDR1 SEHNR, CDR2 FQNEAQ (reference sequence). The CDR3 length is 14 residues. Between the trimmed V and J ends, which lost 6 bases and 1 base, there was a span of 10 bases. The CDR3 bases are TGTGCCAGCAGTACAGACAGGGCCAAAAACATTCAGTACTTC. It yields the protein CASSTDRAKNIQYF.

This clone was picked up one time. The rearrangement uses TRBV19 and TRBJ2-2; TRBD2 agrees at 8 bases. CDR1 LNHDA and CDR2 SQIVND come from the germline V gene (reference sequence). V lost 6 bases and J lost 5; bases outside the gene matches: 8. The CDR3 contains 15 residues. In DNA form, the CDR3 reads TGTGCCAGTAGCCCAGGCGGGGGGCCAACCGGGGAGCTGTTTTTT. Protein: CASSPGGGPTGELFF.